One sample yielded the 11 T cell receptor beta chains listed below, sequenced in a study of T cell clonality in common variable immunodeficiency. Method: immunoSEQ multiplex PCR; TCRdb's copy keeps in-frame clones and lacks some. The sample yields 45,000 to 65,000 clones, without any singletons. Sequencing was carried out using peripheral blood mononuclear cells. The receptors were sampled from a person aged 18-70 years in good health.

There are many counts of this clone. The CDR3 end is not reached by the read, which stops 3 residues before it; the germline J gene fills it in. J is TRBJ2-2 and V is TRBV7-9; D is perhaps TRBD2 (5 bases). The V end lost 8 bases, the J end lost 4 bases, and 8 bases lay between the germline ends. CDR1 is SEHNR and CDR2 is FQNEAQ in the germline V gene (reference sequence). CDR3 length: 12 amino acids. CDR3 sequence reads: CASLSGTGELFF. The sequenced part of the CDR3 DNA is TGTGCCAGCCTAAGCGGCACCGGGGAG.

This clone was counted a few times. Read coverage stops 3 residues before the CDR3 terminus; the germline J gene supplies the remainder. The chain is built from TRBV6-1 and TRBJ2-7; 7 nucleotides align to TRBD1. CDR3 length: 15 residues. Germline V gene data show CDR1 as MNHNS and CDR2 as SASEGT. After removal of 0 bases from V and 2 bases from J, the junction contained 4 bases not matched to a gene. The CDR3 DNA, read in part, is TGTGCCAGCAGTGAAGCAGGACAGGTTCCCTACGAG. Protein: CASSEAGQVPYE. The whole CDR3 region reads CASSEAGQVPYEQYF.

Regarding this clone: The read comes to an end 3 residues before the CDR3 does, leaving the germline J gene to fill in the end. This sequence joins TRBV2 and TRBJ1-5, with TRBD1 as a possible D gene (5 bases). Germline-derived CDR1 and CDR2 are SNHLY and FYNNEI. Between the trimmed V and J ends, which lost 8 bases and 1 base, there was a span of 18 bases. The CDR3 totals 16 residues. The CDR3 sequence is CASGPGLPPSNQPQHF. The covered CDR3 bases are TGTGCCAGCGGCCCGGGACTCCCCCCCAGCAATCAGCCC.

This clone was seen ten or more times. From the germline J gene comes the end of the CDR3, since the read stops 3 residues before it. The chain is built from TRBV20-1 and TRBJ1-5, with D perhaps TRBD1 (5 bases). The CDR3 has 16 residues. Trimming left V 0 bases short and J 0 bases short, with 12 bases between. The germline CDR1 and CDR2 sequences are DFQATT and SNEGSKA (reference sequence). The sequenced CDR3 bases are TGCAGTGCTAGAGATTTCCCAGGGAATAGCAATCAGCCC. Its protein is CSARDFPGNSNQP. The full CDR3 is CSARDFPGNSNQPQHF.

Turning to this clone: The read terminates 3 residues before the CDR3 end, so the remaining end is supplied by the germline J gene. This chain uses TRBV6-2 or TRBV6-3 with TRBJ1-5; weak D call: TRBD1 (5 bases). V was pared by 3 bases and J by 7 bases, with 13 bases between. Per germline, CDR1 MNHEY and CDR2 SVGEGT. The CDR3 spans 14 residues. CDR3 sequence: CASSYSGFRQPQHF. CDR3 bases read: TGTGCCAGCAGTTATTCAGGGTTTAGGCAGCCC.

In its sample, this clone was seen a few times. The CDR3 goes on 3 residues after the read ends, and that part is filled in from the germline J gene. The chain carries TRBV11-3 and TRBJ2-7; 9 nucleotides match TRBD1. The V gene's germline CDR1 is SGHNT and CDR2 YENEEA. V lost 1 base, J lost 5 bases, and 6 bases stayed unmatched. This CDR3 has 15 residues. The covered CDR3 bases are TGTGCCAGCAGCTTAGGGGGGACAGGGTGGAACGAG. Protein: CASSLGGTGWNE. The CDR3 reads in full as CASSLGGTGWNEQYF. The full variable domain, rest sourced from reference TRBV11-3 and TRBJ2-7, is EAGVVQSPRYKIIEKKQPVAFWCNPISGHNTLYWYLQNLGQGPELLIRYENEEAVDDSQLPKDRFSAERLKGVDSTLKIQPAELGDSAVYLCASSLGGTGWNEQYFGPGTRLTVT.

At least ten counts were recorded for this clone. The observed sequence ends 3 residues before the CDR3 terminus, with the missing tail filled in from the germline J gene. The chain couples TRBV30 to TRBJ2-2; D uncertain. Germline assignment: CDR1 GTSNPN and CDR2 SVGIG (reference sequence). This CDR3 has 13 amino acids. The V end lost 0 bases, the J end lost 6 bases, and 8 bases lay between the germline ends. CDR3 bases read: TGTGCCTGGAGTGTATTAGGGTCCGGGGAG. This sequence encodes CAWSVLGSGE. In full, the CDR3 reads CAWSVLGSGELFF.

Turning to this clone: The sequence runs out 3 residues before the end of the CDR3; the remainder is reconstructed from the germline J gene. The V and J genes are TRBV20-1 and TRBJ1-2, with D possibly matching TRBD1 (5 bases). This CDR3 region has 11 residues. Germline V CDR1 and CDR2: DFQATT, SNEGSKA (reference sequence). V dropped 2 bases and J dropped 7 bases, with 8 bases sitting between them. The CDR3: CSARQGGGYTF. The sequenced CDR3 bases are TGCAGTGCTAGACAGGGTGGTGGC.

This clone was seen ten or more times. With the read ending 3 residues before the CDR3 end, the germline J gene is used to fill in that end. The chain uses TRBV20-1 and TRBJ2-2, with 10 bases fitting TRBD1. Germline V CDR1 and CDR2: DFQATT, SNEGSKA (reference sequence). The CDR3 is made up of 14 amino acids. The junction had 2 bases not matched to a gene; V was cut back by 4 bases and J by 3 bases. CDR3 protein: CSATGQGDTGELFF. CDR3 DNA (partial): TGCAGTGCTACCGGACAGGGGGACACCGGGGAG.

This clone has ten or more counts. Read sequence stops 3 residues before the CDR3 end, and the germline J gene provides the missing end. The rearrangement uses TRBV19 and TRBJ2-5; D is possibly TRBD1 (6 bases). From germline, CDR1 is LNHDA and CDR2 SQIVND (reference sequence). Trimming shortened V by 4 bases and J by 2 bases, and 14 bases separated the two germline ends. This CDR3 has 15 amino acids. The DNA read from the CDR3 is TGTGCCAGTAGTAGCGCCCAGGGGTGGCAAGAGACC. Its protein is CASSSAQGWQET. The full CDR3 reads CASSSAQGWQETQYF. Using reference TRBV19 and TRBJ2-5 for the parts outside the CDR3, the full variable domain is DGGITQSPKYLFRKEGQNVTLSCEQNLNHDAMYWYRQDPGQGLRLIYYSQIVNDFQKGDIAEGYSVSREKKESFPLTVTSAQKNPTAFYLCASSSAQGWQETQYFGPGTRLLVL.

This clone was counted at least ten times. The read falls 3 residues short of the CDR3 end, and the missing part is taken from the germline J gene. The chain combines TRBV5-1 with TRBJ1-1; the match to TRBD1 covers 12 bases. This CDR3 has 14 residues. CDR1 is SGHRS and CDR2 is YFSETQ in the germline V gene. The junction had 4 bases not matched to a gene; V was cut back by 5 bases and J by 5 bases. Partial CDR3 DNA: TGCGCCAGCAGAGGGACAGGGGGCAATACTGAA. It is translated as CASRGTGGNTE. The whole CDR3 region reads CASRGTGGNTEAFF.